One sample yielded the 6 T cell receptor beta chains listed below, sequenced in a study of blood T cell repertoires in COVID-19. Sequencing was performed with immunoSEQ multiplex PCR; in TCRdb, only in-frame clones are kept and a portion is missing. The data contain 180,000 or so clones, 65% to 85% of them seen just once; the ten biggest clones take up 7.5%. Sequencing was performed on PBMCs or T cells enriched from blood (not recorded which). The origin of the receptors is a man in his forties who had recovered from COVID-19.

The CDR3: CAWSDLQGRYNEQFF. CDR3 coding DNA: TGTGCCTGGAGTGACCTACAGGGACGGTACAATGAGCAGTTCTTC. The genes are TRBV30 and TRBJ2-1, with D possibly TRBD1 on 6 matching bases. Trimming took 1 base from V and 4 from J, leaving 14 bases between them. Germline CDR1 reads GTSNPN; CDR2 reads SVGIG (reference sequence). The CDR3 runs to 15 residues.

CDR3 sequence (DNA): TGTGCCAGGAGCTTACGGACAGGGCCCTCGGGGTATGGCTACACCTTC. It specifies CARSLRTGPSGYGYTF. The chain uses TRBV2 and TRBJ1-2; 8 bases match TRBD1. Trimming took 9 bases from V and 5 from J; bases not matched to a gene: 17. This CDR3 is 16 amino acids long. Germline values: CDR1 SNHLY, CDR2 FYNNEI.

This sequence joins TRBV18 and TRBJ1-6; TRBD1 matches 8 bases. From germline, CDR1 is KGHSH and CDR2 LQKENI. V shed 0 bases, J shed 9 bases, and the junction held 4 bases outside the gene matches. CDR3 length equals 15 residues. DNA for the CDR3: TGTGCCAGCTCACCACCTCAGGGGGCGGGTTCACCCCTCCACTTT. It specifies CASSPPQGAGSPLHF.

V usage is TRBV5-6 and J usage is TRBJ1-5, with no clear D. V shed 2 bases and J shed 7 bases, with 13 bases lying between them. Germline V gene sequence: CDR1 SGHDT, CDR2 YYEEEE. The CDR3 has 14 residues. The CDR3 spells CASSLAGSRQPQHF. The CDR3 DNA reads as TGTGCCAGCAGCTTAGCGGGAAGTCGACAGCCCCAGCATTTT.

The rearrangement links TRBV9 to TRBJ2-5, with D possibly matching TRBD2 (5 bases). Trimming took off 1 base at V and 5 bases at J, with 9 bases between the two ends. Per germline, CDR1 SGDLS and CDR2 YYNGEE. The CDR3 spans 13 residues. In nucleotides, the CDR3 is TGTGCCAGCAGCGTAAATCGGGGTGAGACCCAGTACTTC. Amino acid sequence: CASSVNRGETQYF.

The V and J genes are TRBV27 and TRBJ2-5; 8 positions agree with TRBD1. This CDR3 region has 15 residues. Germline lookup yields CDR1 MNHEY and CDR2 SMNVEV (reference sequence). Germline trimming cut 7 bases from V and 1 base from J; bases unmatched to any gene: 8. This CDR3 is CASTLTGGSQETQYF. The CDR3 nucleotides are TGTGCCAGCACCCTAACAGGGGGTTCCCAAGAGACCCAGTACTTC.